This TCR beta chain was recovered during a study of PD-1 blockade in classical Hodgkin lymphoma. Brentuximab vedotin exposure varied among the patients, all of whom had relapsed after autologous stem cell transplantation. Study-level points and caveats: TCR diversity in CD4+, not CD8+, cells rose significantly by C4D1.

Turning to this clone: Its antigen is not identified.

Method: immunoSEQ multiplex PCR; TCRdb's copy keeps in-frame clones and lacks some. The sample yields some 58,000 clones, 85% to 90% seen once. After removal of 4 bases from V and 5 bases from J, the junction contained 11 bases not matched to a gene. CDR1 is SGDLS, CDR2 YYNGEE, per germline. This CDR3 region has 15 residues. The TCR originated in a human donor with classical Hodgkin lymphoma. Sequences were derived from peripheral blood mononuclear cells (PBMCs), sampled before the second cycle of nivolumab. The gene calls are TRBV9 and TRBJ2-7; 8 nucleotides line up with TRBD2. CDR3 in amino acids: CASSLLAGGSDEQYF. The CDR3 DNA reads as TGTGCCAGCAGCCTCCTCGCGGGGGGATCCGACGAGCAGTACTTC. Drawing the rest from reference TRBV9 and TRBJ2-7, the complete variable domain is DSGVTQTPKHLITATGQRVTLRCSPRSGDLSVYWYQQSLDQGLQFLIQYYNGEERAKGNILERFSAQQFPDLHSELNLSSLELGDSALYFCASSLLAGGSDEQYFGPGTRLTVT.